Below are 14 T cell receptor beta chains sequenced from a single sample in a study of regulatory T cells in long-lasting Graves disease. Described time point: newly diagnosed GD, antithyroid drugs for less than 3 months. PBMC-extracted RNA yielded the TCR library. Libraries of TCR beta came from iRepertoire HTBI primers plus Arm-PCR of CDR3 regions. TCRdb reprocessed the multiplex PCR reads via MiXCR and lists one record per CDR3 protein. The table includes 600,000 to 650,000 distinct CDR3 sequences, about 15% detected once. This sample also belongs to another study, concerning T cells in Graves' hyperthyroidism and ophthalmopathy.

This specimen was peripheral blood mononuclear cells (PBMCs), taken at new diagnosis, from a patient treated with antithyroid drugs. All receptors derive from a woman in her twenties or thirties with Graves disease.

This clonotype was found a few times. V gene TRBV6-5 combines with J gene TRBJ2-5, with 7 bases identical to TRBD2. Germline V gene lookup returns CDR1 MNHEY and CDR2 SVGAGI. This CDR3 contains 16 residues. J lost 3 bases, V lost 0 bases, and 7 bases had no gene match. For the CDR3, the DNA is TGTGCCAGCAGTTACTCGGGGGACTACCCAAAAGAGACCCAGTACTTC. Translation gives CASSYSGDYPKETQYF.

This chain uses TRBV9 with TRBJ2-2; 8 nucleotides line up with TRBD2. This CDR3 region has 14 residues. Germline CDR1 is SGDLS and CDR2 is YYNGEE. Losses at the gene ends were 0 bases for V and 6 bases for J; bases not matched to a gene: 1. The CDR3 bases are TGTGCCAGCAGCGTAGCGGGAGGGCCCGGGGAGCTGTTTTTT. As protein: CASSVAGGPGELFF.

This clonotype has at least ten counts. The J gene is TRBJ2-7, the V gene TRBV7-6; D unclear. Germline V gene sequence: CDR1 SGHVS, CDR2 FNYEAQ. CDR3 size: 11 residues. The V end lost 0 bases, the J end lost 5 bases, and 2 bases lay between the germline ends. For the CDR3, the DNA is TGTGCCAGCAGCTTAGCTAACGAGCAGTACTTC. This encodes CASSLANEQYF.

The rearrangement uses TRBV20-1 and TRBJ1-1, with TRBD1 matching 7 bases. Germline V lookup: CDR1 DFQATT, CDR2 SNEGSKA (reference sequence). The trim removed 3 bases at V and 1 base at J, leaving 8 bases unmatched. The CDR3 has 15 residues. The CDR3 protein is CSARPQGEGNTEAFF. CDR3 coding DNA: TGCAGTGCTAGGCCTCAGGGGGAAGGGAACACTGAAGCTTTCTTT.

The chain recombines TRBV4-2 with TRBJ1-3; D is ambiguous. This CDR3 region has 17 residues. V shed 3 bases and J shed 0 bases, with 15 bases lying between them. Germline V lookup: CDR1 LGHNA, CDR2 YNFKEQ. The CDR3 DNA reads as TGTGCCAGCAGCCACAGAGGAACTGGGAGCTCTGGAAACACCATATATTTT. Residues: CASSHRGTGSSGNTIYF.

This clonotype was counted at least ten times. The chain combines TRBV12-3 or TRBV12-4 with TRBJ2-7, with D tentatively TRBD1 or TRBD2 (6 bases each). V was trimmed by 3 bases and J by 6 bases, leaving 12 bases between them. This CDR3 is built from 13 residues. The CDR3 DNA is TGTGCCAGCAGTTTGCAACAGGGAGGCGAGCAGTACTTC. It yields the protein CASSLQQGGEQYF.

The gene calls are TRBV7-9 and TRBJ1-2; D is uncertain. The CDR3 runs to 11 residues. Germline values: CDR1 SEHNR, CDR2 FQNEAQ (reference sequence). V lost 5 bases to trimming and J lost 8 bases, with 9 bases between them. CDR3 DNA sequence: TGTGCCAGCAGCCCAGACTTGGGCTACACCTTC. Its protein product is CASSPDLGYTF. The entire variable domain, with the rest obtained from reference TRBV7-9 and TRBJ1-2, is as follows: DTGVSQNPRHKITKRGQNVTFRCDPISEHNRLYWYRQTLGQGPEFLTYFQNEAQLEKSRLLSDRFSAERPKGSFSTLEIQRTEQGDSAMYLCASSPDLGYTFGSGTRLTVV.

V and J are TRBV20-1 and TRBJ1-2; TRBD1 agrees at 7 bases. J gave up 1 base and V 4 bases, and 3 bases lay outside the gene matches. Germline lookup yields CDR1 DFQATT and CDR2 SNEGSKA (reference sequence). The CDR3 has 13 amino acids. The CDR3 protein is CSAMDRFNYGYTF. The CDR3 coding sequence is TGCAGTGCTATGGACAGGTTTAACTATGGCTACACCTTC.

This clonotype was seen at least ten times. This chain connects TRBV28 to TRBJ2-3; D is perhaps TRBD2 (6 bases). CDR1 and CDR2 from the germline V gene are MDHEN and SYDVKM. The CDR3 is made up of 15 amino acids. Trimming stripped 1 base from V and 4 bases from J, with 12 bases between. CDR3 sequence: CASSLSPTGADTQYF. The CDR3 DNA sequence: TGTGCCAGCAGTTTATCGCCGACGGGGGCAGATACGCAGTATTTT.

As regards this clonotype: This sequence may be a read error, since a much larger clone differs from it by one base. CDR3 residues: CASSSPRDKNTEALF. The CDR3 DNA follows: TGTGCCAGCAGTTCCCCCCGGGACAAGAACACTGAAGCTCTCTTT. The chain links TRBV6-9 to TRBJ1-1; D perhaps matches TRBD1 (6 bases). Germline V lookup: CDR1 MNHGY, CDR2 SVAAGI. The CDR3 loop spans 15 amino acids.

The rearrangement joins TRBV10-3 to TRBJ1-6, with unresolved D. This CDR3 spans 15 amino acids. The ends were cut back, 0 bases at V and 9 bases at J, with 12 bases in the middle. CDR1 and CDR2 (germline): ENHRY, SYGVKD. The CDR3 spells CAISESGFMGSPLHF. The CDR3 DNA is TGTGCCATCAGTGAGTCTGGATTCATGGGTTCACCCCTCCACTTT.

CDR3 loop: CASIWGGSNQPQHF. The CDR3 bases are TGTGCCAGCATCTGGGGCGGCAGCAATCAGCCCCAGCATTTT. This chain connects TRBV28 to TRBJ1-5; weak D call: TRBD1 (5 bases). Per the germline V gene, CDR1 is MDHEN and CDR2 is SYDVKM. V was shortened by 7 bases and J by 1 base, with 11 bases between the two germline ends. The CDR3 has 14 residues.

This clonotype was found many times. The chain is built from TRBV28 and TRBJ2-7, with 8 bases lining up with TRBD2. Per the germline V gene, CDR1 is MDHEN and CDR2 is SYDVKM. CDR3 length: 19 residues. V lost 2 bases to trimming and J lost 2 bases; unmatched junction nucleotides: 17. The CDR3 sequence is CASSLVAGPLSLLTYEQYF. The CDR3 bases are TGTGCCAGCAGTTTAGTAGCGGGACCTCTCTCGCTATTAACCTACGAGCAGTACTTC.

In its sample, this clonotype was seen a few times. The chain has TRBV19 and TRBJ2-7, with D perhaps TRBD2 (6 bases). Germline V gene lookup returns CDR1 LNHDA and CDR2 SQIVND (reference sequence). CDR3 length: 14 amino acids. The V end was cut by 5 bases, the J end by 3 bases, with 14 bases between. The CDR3 DNA follows: TGTGCCAGTAGTCCCGGAGGGCCGGTCTACGAGCAGTACTTC. Residues: CASSPGGPVYEQYF.